This T cell receptor (beta chain) came from a study of shared clonotypes between healthy human individuals. Looking at the study overall: Aged 18 to 49, the donors were a couple of women and a few men.

Sequencing used immunoSEQ multiplex PCR; TCRdb keeps in-frame clones, though not all of them. The data contain about 600,000 clones, around 95% of them singletons. Naive CD8 cells lacked CD45RO and underwent positive selection for CCR7, leaving out terminally differentiated effector memory CD45RA+ cells. CDR3 size: 14 residues. The V gene's germline CDR1 is MNHEY and CDR2 SMNVEV (reference sequence). The ends were cut back, 3 bases at V and 2 bases at J, with 10 bases in the middle. The TCR comes from a woman aged 25 to 39 in good health. The chain uses TRBV27 and TRBJ1-1; weak D call: TRBD1 (5 bases). Material: naive CD8+ T cells sorted from blood. CDR3 DNA: TGTGCCAGCAGTTTGGGACTCGGAAACACTGAAGCTTTCTTT. This sequence encodes CASSLGLGNTEAFF.